The table lists the clone carrying this T cell receptor beta chain with a few counts. Preparation of the TCRbeta library used unique molecular identifiers. A single record per CDR3 protein comes from TCRdb applying MiXCR to the PCR reads. Of approximately 350,000 distinct CDR3 sequences in the sample, 9% to 12% were seen once. V was shortened by 0 bases and J by 4 bases, with 13 bases between the two germline ends. The CDR3 is 15 amino acids. Germline CDR1 is LGHNA and CDR2 is YSLEER. This sample was included in a study of T-cell reconstitution after alpha-beta-depleted transplantation in children. Specimen: PBMCs from the stem cell graft donor, collected from the stem cell graft. The rearrangement links TRBV4-3 to TRBJ2-7; possibly TRBD1 or TRBD2 for D (5 bases each). The clonotype comes from a human donor who donated a stem cell graft to a child with acute lymphoblastic leukemia. The CDR3 DNA sequence: TGCGCCAGCAGCCAAGATCAGGGCCCGGGGTACGAGCAGTACTTC. Residues: CASSQDQGPGYEQYF.